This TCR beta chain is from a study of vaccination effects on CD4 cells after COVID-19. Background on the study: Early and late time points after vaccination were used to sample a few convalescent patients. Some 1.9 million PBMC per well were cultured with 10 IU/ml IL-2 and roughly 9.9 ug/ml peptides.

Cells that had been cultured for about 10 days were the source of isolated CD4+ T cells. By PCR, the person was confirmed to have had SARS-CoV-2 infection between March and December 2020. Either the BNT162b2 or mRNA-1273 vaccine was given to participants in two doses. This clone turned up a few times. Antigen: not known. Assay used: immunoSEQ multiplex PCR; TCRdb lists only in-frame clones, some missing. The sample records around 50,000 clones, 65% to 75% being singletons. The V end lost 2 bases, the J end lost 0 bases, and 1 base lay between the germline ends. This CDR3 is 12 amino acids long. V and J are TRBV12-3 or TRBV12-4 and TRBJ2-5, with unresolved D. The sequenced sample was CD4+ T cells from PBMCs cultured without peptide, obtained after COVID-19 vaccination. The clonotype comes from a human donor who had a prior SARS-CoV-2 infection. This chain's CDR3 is CASSLNQETQYF. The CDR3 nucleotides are TGTGCCAGCAGTTTAAACCAAGAGACCCAGTACTTC.